This T cell receptor beta chain was identified in a study of PD-1 blockade in mismatch repair-deficient tumors (dated 2017 in TCRdb). The study in broad terms: Between late 2013 and September 2016, the trial enrolled some 86 consecutive patients with roughly 13 mismatch repair-deficient cancer types, every one of whom had been previously treated and was progressing. Tumor-associated T cell clones were tracked in the peripheral blood of patients responding to PD-1 blockade by deep sequencing of TCR CDR3 regions. General study outcomes and caveats: Tumor-resident clones, often undetectable in blood before treatment, expanded rapidly after pembrolizumab and then contracted, generally before radiologic responses.

For each enrolled patient, mismatch repair deficiency was established using either polymerase chain reaction or immunohistochemistry. TCR sequencing was carried out for a few patients who responded to pembrolizumab therapy. In the phase II trial, pembrolizumab PD-1 blockade was tested prospectively in advanced mismatch repair-deficient cancers, no matter which tissue of origin the cancers came from. Serial peripheral blood T cell samples were collected before and at multiple times after starting PD-1 blockade. Blood sampling time points were reported as weeks after the first dose of pembrolizumab. The library was made by the immunoSEQ multiplex PCR assay. Sourced from immuneACCESS, this table was stored by TCRdb with only in-frame sequences that have V and J called. A share of the clones is absent; for the studies checked, an unresolved V gene accounts for under half, and the remainder has no known explanation. This sample lists fewer than 10,000 clones; approximately 85% were detected once. The ten largest clones represent around 0.9% of the sample.

The V end gives up 5 bases and the J end 2 bases, leaving 10 bases in the junction not matched to a gene. CDR1 and CDR2 (SGHRS, YFSETQ) derive from the germline V gene. Counted from cysteine to phenylalanine, this CDR3 has 15 amino acids. The read is trimmed to its CDR3 DNA, 45 bases read in frame from base 1. Notes on this clone: Its specific antigen is unknown. The record has no base qualities; no much larger clone is one base away.

Recombination linked TRBV5-1 to TRBJ2-7; 7 middle bases align to TRBD2. The sample here was PBMCs, taken almost 47 weeks after starting pembrolizumab. The origin of this receptor is an adult with mismatch repair-deficient cancer. The DNA is TGCGCCAGCAGTTCTGGACTAGAACAGACCTACGAGCAGTACTTC. Its protein is CASSSGLEQTYEQYF.